Listed below are T cell receptor beta chains from one sample, sequenced in a study of T cells after yellow fever vaccination. TCRdb itself ran the 5' RACE reads through MiXCR, one entry per CDR3 protein. Counted here are 300,000 to 350,000 distinct CDR3 sequences, about 10% occurring once; the ten biggest clones make up about 3%. Sample: CD4+ T cells sorted from PBMCs, taken 45 days after the yellow fever booster vaccination. The source is a man younger than 35 who received the YFV17D yellow fever vaccine. CDR3s include the opening cysteine and the closing phenylalanine or tryptophan. D genes are given only for firm matches. Clone size is shown for a subset of rows, as once, few, many or a class of expanded clone.

clone size	V gene	D gene	J gene	CDR3 protein	CDR3 DNA
NA	TRBV11-2	NA	TRBJ2-5	CASSPGGTETQYF	TGTGCCAGCAGCCCAGGGGGGACGGAGACCCAGTACTTC
few	TRBV7-9	NA	TRBJ2-5	CASSQLARGDDQETQYF	TGTGCCAGCAGTCAGCTAGCGCGTGGTGATGACCAAGAGACCCAGTACTTC
NA	TRBV27	TRBD2	TRBJ2-3	CASGHSGENTDTQYF	TGTGCCAGCGGCCATAGCGGGGAGAACACAGATACGCAGTATTTT
NA	TRBV25-1	TRBD1	TRBJ1-5	CASSDRGQPQHF	TGTGCCAGCAGTGACAGGGGGCAGCCCCAGCATTTT
few	TRBV18	NA	TRBJ2-3	CASSERKDTDTQYF	TGTGCCAGCTCAGAGAGGAAAGACACAGATACGCAGTATTTT
few	TRBV9	NA	TRBJ2-1	CASSVEDRYNEQFF	TGTGCCAGCAGCGTAGAAGATAGGTACAATGAGCAGTTCTTC
NA	TRBV11-2	NA	TRBJ2-1	CASSFPGARGTLDF	TGTGCCAGCAGCTTTCCGGGGGCGAGGGGGACCCTGGACTTC
many	TRBV6-2/TRBV6-3	NA	TRBJ2-2	CASTDALPNTGELFF	TGTGCCAGCACGGACGCCCTGCCGAACACCGGGGAGCTGTTTTTT
NA	TRBV7-2	NA	TRBJ2-5	CASSKGRETQYF	TGTGCCAGCTCGAAGGGACGAGAGACCCAGTACTTC
NA	TRBV2	NA	TRBJ1-2	CASGQPLGDSNYGYTF	TGTGCCAGCGGACAACCCTTAGGGGACTCTAACTATGGCTACACCTTC
few	TRBV2	NA	TRBJ2-2	CASSESFTGELFF	TGTGCCAGCAGTGAATCGTTCACCGGGGAGCTGTTTTTT
NA	TRBV5-1	NA	TRBJ1-3	CASSKDGPKEGNTIYF	TGCGCCAGCAGCAAAGACGGGCCCAAGGAAGGAAACACCATATATTTT
NA	TRBV5-1	NA	TRBJ1-1	CASSRLVGGTNTEAFF	TGCGCCAGCAGCCGCCTCGTAGGGGGTACGAACACTGAAGCTTTCTTT
many	TRBV29-1	NA	TRBJ2-3	CSVEPAGTDTQYF	TGCAGCGTTGAGCCAGCGGGTACAGATACGCAGTATTTT
NA	TRBV18	NA	TRBJ2-2	CASSPLAANTGELFF	TGTGCCAGCTCACCTCTGGCGGCGAACACCGGGGAGCTGTTTTTT
few	TRBV21-1	NA	TRBJ1-5	CASSKATFSGQGSQPQHF	TGTGCCAGCAGCAAAGCCACCTTTTCGGGGCAGGGCAGTCAGCCCCAGCATTTT
NA	TRBV7-9	TRBD1	TRBJ1-1	CASSLAWGTAMNTEAFF	TGTGCCAGCAGCTTAGCATGGGGGACAGCCATGAACACTGAAGCTTTCTTT
NA	TRBV20-1	NA	TRBJ1-2	CSASPGNYGYTF	TGCAGTGCTTCCCCGGGGAACTATGGCTACACCTTC
few	TRBV7-4	NA	TRBJ1-5	CAGALSFRAQHF	TGTGCCGGTGCGCTGTCTTTCAGGGCCCAGCATTTT
few	TRBV5-4	NA	TRBJ2-3	CASSPTQGGLTDTQYF	TGTGCCAGCAGTCCTACCCAGGGGGGTCTAACAGATACGCAGTATTTT
NA	TRBV9	TRBD1	TRBJ1-3	CASSAEGAGTIYF	TGTGCCAGCAGCGCCGAGGGGGCTGGCACCATATATTTT
many	TRBV5-1	NA	TRBJ2-3	CASSLEGENADTQYF	TGCGCCAGCAGCTTGGAAGGAGAAAACGCAGATACGCAGTATTTT
NA	TRBV5-5	NA	TRBJ1-4	CASSLGLQLNEKLFF	TGTGCCAGCAGCTTAGGACTGCAGCTTAATGAAAAACTGTTTTTT
NA	TRBV12-3/TRBV12-4	NA	TRBJ1-2	CASSFAGAGGYTF	TGTGCCAGCAGTTTCGCAGGGGCCGGGGGCTACACCTTC
few	TRBV12-3/TRBV12-4	TRBD1	TRBJ2-7	CASSPGTGRYEQYF	TGTGCCAGCAGTCCCGGGACAGGGCGCTACGAGCAGTACTTC
few	TRBV18	NA	TRBJ1-3	CASSPPGGGNTIYF	TGTGCCAGCTCACCACCGGGGGGAGGAAACACCATATATTTT
NA	TRBV5-6	TRBD1	TRBJ1-2	CASSEIPGQGNYGYTF	TGTGCCAGCAGCGAAATCCCGGGACAGGGGAACTATGGCTACACCTTC
few	TRBV12-3/TRBV12-4	NA	TRBJ2-2	CASSPRRAGFFPTNTGELFF	TGTGCCAGCAGTCCCCGACGGGCCGGGTTTTTTCCAACGAACACCGGGGAGCTGTTTTTT
many	TRBV4-2	NA	TRBJ1-1	CASSPEGWGDTEAFF	TGTGCCAGCAGCCCCGAAGGATGGGGGGACACTGAAGCTTTCTTT